The 19 T cell receptor beta chains below come from one sample, sequenced in a study of blood T cell repertoires in COVID-19. Generated by immunoSEQ multiplex PCR, the TCRdb table keeps only in-frame clones and is missing some. The table has 200,000 to 250,000 clones, about 86% seen once; the top ten hold more than 8.5%. What was sequenced was PBMCs or T cells enriched from blood (not recorded which). All receptors come from a woman aged 45-65 years with acute COVID-19.

The chain combines TRBV4-3 with TRBJ2-3, with TRBD2 identical over 11 bases. With 3 bases clipped from V and 0 bases from J, the junction kept 17 bases outside the gene matches. CDR3 length: 21 amino acids. Germline CDR1 reads LGHNA; CDR2 reads YSLEER. This CDR3 is CASSHLSSGGTQTISTDTQYF. CDR3 bases: TGCGCCAGCAGCCACCTATCTAGCGGGGGGACCCAAACGATTAGCACAGATACGCAGTATTTT.

The chain is built from TRBV29-1 and TRBJ1-1; D unresolved. The length of the CDR3 is 12 residues. V shed 5 bases and J shed 4 bases, with 11 bases lying between them. The V gene's germline CDR1 is SQVTM and CDR2 ANQGSEA. The CDR3 is CSVPRGGTEAFF. The CDR3 nucleotides read TGCAGCGTTCCGAGAGGTGGCACTGAAGCTTTCTTT.

The chain carries TRBV19 and TRBJ1-6; a weak D match, TRBD1 (5 bases). Germline assignment: CDR1 LNHDA and CDR2 SQIVND (reference sequence). The V gene lost 6 bases and the J gene lost 9 bases, with 18 bases spanning the gap. CDR3 size: 15 residues. The CDR3 is CASRGEQPGSSPLHF. The CDR3 nucleotides are TGTGCCAGTAGAGGGGAACAGCCAGGTAGTTCACCCCTCCACTTT.

The chain uses TRBV4-3 and TRBJ1-6; possible D gene TRBD1, 5 bases. V lost 7 bases, J lost 6 bases, and 19 bases lay in between. Germline V gives CDR1 LGHNA, CDR2 YSLEER. This CDR3 comprises 16 residues. CDR3 sequence reads: CASTASGGVFNSPLHF. For the CDR3, the DNA is TGCGCCAGCACGGCCTCCGGGGGGGTTTTTAATTCACCCCTCCACTTT.

The J gene is TRBJ2-5, the V gene TRBV19; TRBD1 aligns across 8 bases. Per the germline V gene, CDR1 is LNHDA and CDR2 is SQIVND (reference sequence). This CDR3 is 15 amino acids long. The ends lost 8 bases at V and 3 bases at J; junction bases unmatched: 11. The CDR3 is CASDPGTGIKETQYF. In DNA form, the CDR3 reads TGTGCCAGTGACCCTGGGACAGGCATTAAAGAGACCCAGTACTTC.

J is TRBJ2-5 and V is TRBV3-1 (or the pseudogene TRBV3-2); 11 bases align to TRBD2. Germline CDR1 LGHDT, CDR2 YNNKEL (reference sequence). The CDR3 is 15 residues long. With V trimmed by 4 bases and J by 5 bases, 6 bases remained unmatched. DNA of the CDR3: TGTGCCAGCAGCCCTAGCGGGGGGCCCTCGGAGACCCAGTACTTC. Protein product: CASSPSGGPSETQYF.

The chain couples TRBV7-2 to TRBJ2-2, with unresolved D. Germline CDR1 reads SGHTA; CDR2 reads FQGNSA. CDR3 size: 14 residues. Trimming shortened V by 1 base and J by 4 bases, and 7 bases separated the two germline ends. The CDR3 nucleotides are TGTGCCAGCAGCTTAGACTATTCCACCGGGGAGCTGTTTTTT. Its protein is CASSLDYSTGELFF.

This chain joins TRBV6-5 and TRBJ1-6, with a weak D call TRBD1 (6 bases). The CDR3 sequence is 15 residues long. The V and J ends lost 6 bases and 8 bases respectively, with 17 bases between them. CDR1 and CDR2 (germline): MNHEY, SVGAGI. The CDR3 DNA follows: TGTGCCAGCAGAAAACAGGGTTTTATTGATTCACCCCTCCACTTT. It specifies CASRKQGFIDSPLHF.

This clone has more than one count but fewer than ten. The chain carries TRBV30 and TRBJ2-2; possibly TRBD2 for D (6 bases). This CDR3 is 14 amino acids long. V was trimmed by 3 bases and J by 12 bases, leaving 20 bases between them. From germline, CDR1 is GTSNPN and CDR2 SVGIG (reference sequence). The CDR3 loop is CAWRGGLSPRKLFF. CDR3 in DNA: TGTGCCTGGAGGGGCGGACTAAGCCCCAGAAAGCTGTTTTTT. Using reference TRBV30 and TRBJ2-2 for the parts outside the CDR3, the full variable domain is SQTIHQWPATLVQPVGSPLSLECTVEGTSNPNLYWYRQAAGRGLQLLFYSVGIGQISSEVPQNLSASRPQDRQFILSSKKLLLSDSGFYLCAWRGGLSPRKLFFGEGSRLTVL.

The chain combines TRBV24-1 with TRBJ2-3, with 7 bases lining up with TRBD1. The V gene's germline CDR1 is KGHDR and CDR2 SFDVKD. V dropped 10 bases and J dropped 2; count of bases not matched to a gene: 8. The CDR3 extends over 14 amino acids. CDR3 sequence reads: CATRGQVNTDTQYF. In nucleotides, the CDR3 is TGTGCCACAAGAGGACAGGTGAACACAGATACGCAGTATTTT.

In this sample, this clone turned up a few times. The rearrangement uses TRBV5-1 and TRBJ1-1, with D possibly matching TRBD1 (5 bases). Per germline, CDR1 SGHRS and CDR2 YFSETQ. The ends were cut back, 3 bases at V and 1 base at J, with 10 bases in the middle. The CDR3 consists of 14 residues. CDR3 amino acids: CASSSGVGNTEAFF. The CDR3 DNA is TGCGCCAGCAGCTCGGGGGTCGGGAACACTGAAGCTTTCTTT.

J is TRBJ1-4 and V is TRBV5-5, with D perhaps matching TRBD1 (5 bases). This CDR3 is built from 14 residues. V was cut by 5 bases and J by 0 bases, with 8 bases left in between. Per germline, CDR1 SGHKS and CDR2 YYEKEE (reference sequence). The CDR3 bases are TGTGCCAGCAGTCTGACAGCAACTAATGAAAAACTGTTTTTT. This encodes CASSLTATNEKLFF.

This chain joins TRBV18 and TRBJ1-1, with a weak D call TRBD1 (6 bases). V dropped 3 bases and J dropped 1 base, with 15 bases sitting between them. Per the germline V gene, CDR1 is KGHSH and CDR2 is LQKENI. CDR3 length: 16 amino acids. CDR3 nucleotides: TGTGCCAGCTCACCCCAAAAGGGGACAACGAACACTGAAGCTTTCTTT. Protein sequence: CASSPQKGTTNTEAFF.

V usage is TRBV19 and J usage is TRBJ2-1; TRBD2 aligns across 7 bases. The V gene end was trimmed by 5 bases and the J gene end by 2 bases; junction bases not matched to a gene: 21. CDR1 and CDR2 (germline): LNHDA, SQIVND (reference sequence). The CDR3 loop spans 20 amino acids. CDR3 coding DNA: TGTGCCAGTAGTGTAACAAAGCAAAAGGTACCGGGGGGAACCTACAATGAGCAGTTCTTC. It is translated as CASSVTKQKVPGGTYNEQFF.

V usage is TRBV7-9 and J usage is TRBJ1-2; 11 bases are a match to TRBD1. The junction had 8 bases not matched to a gene; V was cut back by 6 bases and J by 8 bases. CDR3 length equals 14 residues. CDR1 SEHNR and CDR2 FQNEAQ come from the germline V gene (reference sequence). CDR3 sequence (DNA): TGTGCCAGCAGACCGGGACAGGGGGTTCGCGGCTACACCTTC. This translates into CASRPGQGVRGYTF.

On this clone: At one of its ends the junction is not consistent with the germline gene, which may arise from a read error. The V gene is TRBV5-3, the J gene TRBJ1-5, with 7 bases that match TRBD1. TRBV5-3 is labeled an ORF, and its function is uncertain. The CDR3 covers 11 residues. The CDR3: CARSLQGPRHF. The DNA for the CDR3 is TGTGCCAGAAGCTTACAGGGGCCCCGGCATTTT.

This clone has just one count. The J gene is TRBJ2-3, the V gene TRBV20-1, with 16 bases aligning to TRBD2. Germline CDR1 is DFQATT and CDR2 is SNEGSKA (reference sequence). The CDR3 consists of 17 residues. The trim removed 3 bases at V and 7 bases at J, leaving 10 bases unmatched. The CDR3 DNA follows: TGCAGTGCTAGTCTAAGGGGACTAGCGGGGGGGCAATATACGCAGTATTTT. This sequence encodes CSASLRGLAGGQYTQYF.

The chain combines TRBV4-3 with TRBJ2-3; D remains ambiguous. Germline values: CDR1 LGHNA, CDR2 YSLEER. This CDR3 is 15 amino acids long. Trimming shortened V by 0 bases and J by 2 bases, and 9 bases separated the two germline ends. The CDR3 sequence: CASSQDGLNTDTQYF. The CDR3 nucleotides read TGCGCCAGCAGCCAAGATGGGCTGAACACAGATACGCAGTATTTT.

This sequence joins TRBV18 and TRBJ2-2, with a tentative D call TRBD1 (5 bases). The CDR3 sequence is 17 residues long. Trimming took 1 base from V and 2 from J, leaving 14 bases between them. Germline CDR1 and CDR2: KGHSH and LQKENI. The CDR3 region has the DNA TGTGCCAGCTCACCACTTGTGTTACAGGTTAACACCGGGGAGCTGTTTTTT. It encodes CASSPLVLQVNTGELFF.